Listed here are 4 T cell receptor beta chains from one sample, sequenced in a study of identical twins. In TCRdb, the 5' RACE reads were re-called with MiXCR into one record per CDR3 protein. The sample lists 750,000 to 950,000 distinct CDR3 sequences, around an eighth seen once, with around 1.5% in the top ten. The sample was also reused in another study, on yellow fever vaccine responses in identical twins.

The sequenced sample consisted of PBMCs. These receptors came from a woman between 18 and 29 years old in good health.

The V call is TRBV19, the J call TRBJ2-6; D uncertain. V lost 7 bases and J lost 1, with 11 bases in between. Germline CDR1 LNHDA, CDR2 SQIVND (reference sequence). This CDR3 comprises 15 residues. The CDR3 DNA reads TGTGCCAGTAATTCGGTCGGATCTGGGGCCAACGTCCTGACTTTC. Amino acids: CASNSVGSGANVLTF.

This clonotype occurred a few times. This chain joins TRBV9 and TRBJ2-7, with 12 bases that match TRBD2. Germline V gene sequence: CDR1 SGDLS, CDR2 YYNGEE. V was clipped by 5 bases and J by 4 bases; unmatched bases: 19. CDR3 length equals 19 residues. The CDR3 DNA reads TGTGCCAGCAGGGGTAGTTGGACTAGCGGGACGAATTCCCAATACGAGCAGTACTTC. It is translated as CASRGSWTSGTNSQYEQYF. The variable domain in full, with the rest retrieved from reference TRBV9 and TRBJ2-7, is DSGVTQTPKHLITATGQRVTLRCSPRSGDLSVYWYQQSLDQGLQFLIQYYNGEERAKGNILERFSAQQFPDLHSELNLSSLELGDSALYFCASRGSWTSGTNSQYEQYFGPGTRLTVT.

The table lists this clonotype with many counts. The chain recombines TRBV7-9 with TRBJ1-4; 9 nucleotides align to TRBD1. Trimming removed 1 base from V and 2 bases from J; junction bases left unmatched: 2. The CDR3 loop spans 16 amino acids. Germline CDR1 is SEHNR and CDR2 is FQNEAQ (reference sequence). The CDR3 here is CASSLGTGATNEKLFF. The CDR3 region has the DNA TGTGCCAGCAGCTTAGGGACAGGGGCGACTAATGAAAAACTGTTTTTT.

This clonotype showed up just a few times. The chain is built from TRBV3-1 and TRBJ2-5; 12 bases line up with TRBD2. The length of the CDR3 is 16 residues. V lost 4 bases, J lost 6 bases, and 9 bases stayed unmatched. Germline CDR1 and CDR2: LGHDT and YNNKEL (reference sequence). The DNA for the CDR3 is TGTGCCAGCAGCCCCATGTCTAGCGGGGGGGCGAAGACCCAGTACTTC. The encoded protein is CASSPMSSGGAKTQYF.